This T cell receptor beta chain emerged from a study of blood T cells in healthy people across ages. Study-wide results and limits: The CMV status of each donor remained undetermined, and this could have confounded shifts in expanded clonotypes. Estimates of total diversity, which came from one million sequenced T cells, were considered to be underestimates. Per million T cells, the diversity of TCR beta decreased roughly linearly as age advanced.

This CDR3 comprises 17 residues. Germline CDR1 and CDR2: LGHNA and YNFKEQ. V lost 2 bases to trimming and J lost 4 bases, with 15 bases between them. A note on this clonotype: Its antigen is not identified.

PCR was performed a second time for about 7 to 11 cycles using a sample-barcoded 5' primer and a J-beta primer mix. TCRdb itself ran the 5' RACE reads through MiXCR, one entry per CDR3 protein. The table shows about 1,000,000 distinct CDR3 sequences, with 35% to 50% occurring only once. This clonotype was obtained from a woman aged 60-75 years in good health. Sequencing was performed on blood. The chain recombines TRBV4-2 with TRBJ2-6; possible D gene TRBD1, 5 bases. CDR3 sequence: CASSQWLSGSGANVLTF. The DNA of the CDR3 is TGTGCCAGCAGCCAATGGCTTTCAGGGTCAGGGGCCAACGTCCTGACTTTC.